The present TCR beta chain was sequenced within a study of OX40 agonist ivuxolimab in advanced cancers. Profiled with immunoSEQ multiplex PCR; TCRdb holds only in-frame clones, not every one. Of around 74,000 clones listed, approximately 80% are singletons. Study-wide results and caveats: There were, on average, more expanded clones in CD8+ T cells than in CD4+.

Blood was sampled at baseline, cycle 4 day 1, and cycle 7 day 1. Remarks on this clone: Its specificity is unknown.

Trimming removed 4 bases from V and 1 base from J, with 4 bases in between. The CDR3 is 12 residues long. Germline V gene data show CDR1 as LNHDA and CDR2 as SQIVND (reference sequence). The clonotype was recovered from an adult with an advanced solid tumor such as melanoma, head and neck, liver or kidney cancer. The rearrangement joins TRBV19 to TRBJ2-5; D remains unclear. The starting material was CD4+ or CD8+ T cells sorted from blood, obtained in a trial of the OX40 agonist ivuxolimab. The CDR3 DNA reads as TGTGCCAGTAGTAAGGGCCAAGAGACCCAGTACTTC. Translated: CASSKGQETQYF.